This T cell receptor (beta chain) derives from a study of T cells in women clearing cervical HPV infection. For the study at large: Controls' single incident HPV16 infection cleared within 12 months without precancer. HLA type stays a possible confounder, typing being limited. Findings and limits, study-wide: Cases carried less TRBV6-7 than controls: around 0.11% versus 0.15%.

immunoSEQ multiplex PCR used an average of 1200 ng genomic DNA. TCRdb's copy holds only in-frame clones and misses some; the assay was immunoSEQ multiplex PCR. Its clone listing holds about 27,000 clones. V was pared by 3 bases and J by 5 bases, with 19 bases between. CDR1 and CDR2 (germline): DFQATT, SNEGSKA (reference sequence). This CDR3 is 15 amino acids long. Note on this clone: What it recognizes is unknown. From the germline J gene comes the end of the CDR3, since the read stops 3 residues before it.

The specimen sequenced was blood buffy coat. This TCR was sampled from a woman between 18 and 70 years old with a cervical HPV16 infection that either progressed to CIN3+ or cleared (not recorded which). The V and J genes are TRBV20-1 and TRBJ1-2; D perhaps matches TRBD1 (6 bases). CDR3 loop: CSASPSSGTNYGYTF. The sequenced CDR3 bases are TGCAGTGCTAGTCCGTCCTCCGGGACAAATTATGGC.